The 20 T cell receptor beta chains in this list originate from one sample, sequenced in a study of blood T cell repertoires in COVID-19. The protocol was immunoSEQ multiplex PCR, while the TCRdb copy is restricted to in-frame clones and leaves out a portion. The profile shows roughly 53,000 clones, 75% to 95% of them singletons. Input material: peripheral blood. All receptors come from a woman aged 40 to 49 with active COVID-19.

The V and J genes are TRBV11-2 and TRBJ2-7, with 9 bases aligning to TRBD2. The germline V gene encodes CDR1 SGHAT and CDR2 FQNNGV. The V segment lost 7 bases and the J segment 2 bases; nucleotides outside the gene matches: 6. The CDR3 contains 14 residues. CDR3 sequence (DNA): TGTGCCAGCACTCCGACTAGCGGAACCTACGAGCAGTACTTC. Translating it yields CASTPTSGTYEQYF.

The J gene is TRBJ2-2, the V gene TRBV7-8; D might be TRBD2 (5 bases). The CDR3 loop spans 15 amino acids. Germline CDR1 reads SGHVS; CDR2 reads FQNEAQ. Trimming shortened V by 2 bases and J by 4 bases, and 11 bases separated the two germline ends. CDR3 coding DNA: TGTGCCAGCAGCTTAACACAGCGGCGCACCGGGGAGCTGTTTTTT. Encoded protein: CASSLTQRRTGELFF.

The rearrangement uses TRBV6-5 and TRBJ1-1, with TRBD1 matching over 10 bases. The CDR3 loop spans 13 amino acids. The V and J ends lost 10 bases and 4 bases, in that order; junction bases with no gene match: 6. Germline lookup yields CDR1 MNHEY and CDR2 SVGAGI. CDR3 nucleotide sequence: TGTGCCACCAACCGGGACAGGGGCACTGAAGCTTTCTTT. It is translated as CATNRDRGTEAFF.

The chain links TRBV5-1 to TRBJ2-1; TRBD2 is a possible D gene (6 bases). The CDR3 contains 16 residues. The germline V and J ends were trimmed by 0 bases and 4 bases, with 14 bases remaining between them. Germline V gene data show CDR1 as SGHRS and CDR2 as YFSETQ. The CDR3 protein is CASSLDLGGTYNEQFF. The CDR3 bases are TGCGCCAGCAGCTTGGATTTGGGGGGTACGTACAATGAGCAGTTCTTC. Using reference TRBV5-1 and TRBJ2-1 for the parts outside the CDR3, the full variable domain is KAGVTQTPRYLIKTRGQQVTLSCSPISGHRSVSWYQQTPGQGLQFLFEYFSETQRNKGNFPGRFSGRQFSNSRSEMNVSTLELGDSALYLCASSLDLGGTYNEQFFGPGTRLTVL.

J is TRBJ2-7 and V is TRBV7-8; 16 bases line up with TRBD2. Germline assignment: CDR1 SGHVS and CDR2 FQNEAQ. This CDR3 is 16 amino acids long. V trimming: 6 bases; J trimming: 2 bases; junction bases outside the gene matches: 4. The CDR3 coding sequence is TGTGCCAGCAGTTCGGGACTAGCGGGGGGGCCCTACGAGCAGTACTTC. Its protein is CASSSGLAGGPYEQYF. The whole variable domain, filled in from reference TRBV7-8 and TRBJ2-7, reads GAGVSQSPRYKVAKRGQDVALRCDPISGHVSLFWYQQALGQGPEFLTYFQNEAQLDKSGLPSDRFFAERPEGSVSTLKIQRTQQEDSAVYLCASSSGLAGGPYEQYFGPGTRLTVT.

The V call is TRBV4-3, the J call TRBJ2-7; 7 bases map to TRBD1. The germline V gene has CDR1 LGHNA and CDR2 YSLEER. This CDR3 spans 15 amino acids. The J segment lost 3 bases and the V segment lost 4 bases, leaving 9 bases of the junction unmatched. CDR3 residues: CASSRATGESYEQYF. DNA of the CDR3: TGCGCCAGCAGCCGAGCAACAGGGGAAAGCTACGAGCAGTACTTC.

V is TRBV12-5 and J is TRBJ1-1; D unclear. The CDR3 sequence is 12 residues long. Trimming shortened V by 2 bases and J by 7 bases, and 8 bases separated the two germline ends. Germline CDR1 LGHNT, CDR2 FRNRAP. This CDR3 is CASGLSRGEAFF. In nucleotides, the CDR3 is TGTGCTAGTGGTTTGAGCAGAGGTGAAGCTTTCTTT.

This clone is a singleton in its sample. This chain uses TRBV20-1 with TRBJ2-1, with 13 positions matching TRBD2. Germline V gene lookup returns CDR1 DFQATT and CDR2 SNEGSKA (reference sequence). This CDR3 has 13 amino acids. With V trimmed by 3 bases and J by 15 bases, 8 bases remained unmatched. The CDR3 region has the DNA TGCAGTGCTAGTACTAGCGGGGGGGCCAATACGTTCTTC. It yields the protein CSASTSGGANTFF.

This clone turned up a few times. V gene TRBV7-8 combines with J gene TRBJ2-5, with unresolved D. Trimming removed 2 bases from V and 1 base from J, with 8 bases in between. The CDR3 has 14 amino acids. Per the germline V gene, CDR1 is SGHVS and CDR2 is FQNEAQ. The CDR3 is CASSLLASQETQYF. CDR3 DNA sequence: TGTGCCAGCAGCTTACTGGCTAGCCAAGAGACCCAGTACTTC.

The chain employs TRBV4-1 and TRBJ2-5, with 10 bases fitting TRBD2. CDR1 is MGHRA, CDR2 YSYEKL, per germline. The V and J ends lost 1 base and 9 bases, in that order; junction bases with no gene match: 17. The CDR3 has 18 amino acids. The CDR3 reads CASSQARASGGSGVAQYF. DNA of the CDR3: TGCGCCAGCAGCCAAGCGAGGGCTAGCGGGGGCTCGGGGGTGGCCCAGTACTTC.

V usage is TRBV6-5 and J usage is TRBJ2-7, with a tentative D call TRBD1 (5 bases). With 0 bases removed from V and 6 bases from J, the gap between germline ends came to 15 bases. CDR1 is MNHEY, CDR2 SVGAGI, per germline. This CDR3 contains 15 residues. The DNA of the CDR3 is TGTGCCAGCAGTTACTCCACAGGTCGGCGTGGCGAGCAGTACTTC. It yields the protein CASSYSTGRRGEQYF.

The rearrangement joins TRBV10-3 to TRBJ2-5; TRBD2 matches 13 bases. There are 15 residues in the CDR3. The germline V gene has CDR1 ENHRY and CDR2 SYGVKD. Germline trimming cut 3 bases from V and 3 bases from J; bases unmatched to any gene: 1. The CDR3 nucleotides read TGTGCCATCAGTGACGGGACTAGCGGGAAAGAGACCCAGTACTTC. The encoded protein is CAISDGTSGKETQYF.

The CDR3 reads CASSLGQGSSPLHF. As DNA, the CDR3 is TGTGCCAGCAGCTTGGGACAGGGATCCTCACCCCTCCACTTT. The chain links TRBV5-4 to TRBJ1-6; 7 bases line up with TRBD1. The CDR3 covers 14 residues. Germline CDR1 reads SGHNT; CDR2 reads YYREEE (reference sequence). J lost 10 bases, V lost 0 bases, and 4 bases had no gene match. Complete variable domain (other parts from reference TRBV5-4 and TRBJ1-6): ETGVTQSPTHLIKTRGQQVTLRCSSQSGHNTVSWYQQALGQGPQFIFQYYREEENGRGNFPPRFSGLQFPNYSSELNVNALELDDSALYLCASSLGQGSSPLHFGNGTRLTVT.

The J gene is TRBJ1-2, the V gene TRBV2; 7 bases are a match to TRBD1. The junction had 5 bases not matched to a gene; V was cut back by 6 bases and J by 1 base. Germline lookup yields CDR1 SNHLY and CDR2 FYNNEI. CDR3 size: 14 residues. Here the CDR3 DNA reads TGTGCCAGCAGACCGACAGGGAATAACTATGGCTACACCTTC. Its protein is CASRPTGNNYGYTF.

The chain has TRBV19 and TRBJ1-3; D is ambiguous. V shed 4 bases and J shed 1 base, with 14 bases lying between them. The CDR3 covers 16 residues. CDR1 is LNHDA, CDR2 SQIVND, per germline (reference sequence). The CDR3 DNA is TGTGCCAGTAGTACCAGAGCGGACCGATCTGGAAACACCATATATTTT. This sequence encodes CASSTRADRSGNTIYF. The full variable domain, its missing parts supplied by reference TRBV19 and TRBJ1-3, is DGGITQSPKYLFRKEGQNVTLSCEQNLNHDAMYWYRQDPGQGLRLIYYSQIVNDFQKGDIAEGYSVSREKKESFPLTVTSAQKNPTAFYLCASSTRADRSGNTIYFGEGSWLTVV.

This chain joins TRBV20-1 and TRBJ1-1; D is perhaps TRBD1 (6 bases). V dropped 3 bases and J dropped 11 bases, with 22 bases sitting between them. CDR3 length: 14 residues. Per the germline V gene, CDR1 is DFQATT and CDR2 is SNEGSKA (reference sequence). The CDR3 DNA sequence: TGCAGTGCTAGTTCCTTGCGGGGGCAAGGAGGGGCTTTCTTT. Residues: CSASSLRGQGGAFF.

The chain combines TRBV5-1 with TRBJ2-2, with TRBD1 as a possible D gene (6 bases). V was shortened by 6 bases and J by 7 bases, with 19 bases between the two germline ends. Germline CDR1 and CDR2: SGHRS and YFSETQ. The CDR3 runs 15 residues. The CDR3 loop is CASTLQGTRLGELFF. The CDR3 nucleotides are TGCGCCAGCACCCTACAGGGAACGCGACTCGGGGAGCTGTTTTTT.

CDR3 protein: CASILGQGSAEAFF. Written as DNA, the CDR3 is TGTGCCAGCATTTTAGGGCAGGGGTCTGCTGAAGCTTTCTTT. V usage is TRBV6-5 and J usage is TRBJ1-1; the D gene is possibly TRBD1 (6 bases). CDR1 and CDR2 (germline): MNHEY, SVGAGI. V was pared by 7 bases and J by 6 bases, with 18 bases between. The CDR3 contains 14 residues.

The chain employs TRBV7-8 and TRBJ2-7; D is uncertain. Trimming left V 1 base short and J 5 bases short, with 6 bases between. The CDR3 consists of 12 residues. Germline V gene sequence: CDR1 SGHVS, CDR2 FQNEAQ. The CDR3 loop is CASSLGSNEQYF. The CDR3 coding sequence is TGTGCCAGCAGCTTAGGCAGTAACGAGCAGTACTTC. Based on the CDR3 plus reference TRBV7-8 and TRBJ2-7, the full variable domain is GAGVSQSPRYKVAKRGQDVALRCDPISGHVSLFWYQQALGQGPEFLTYFQNEAQLDKSGLPSDRFFAERPEGSVSTLKIQRTQQEDSAVYLCASSLGSNEQYFGPGTRLTVT.

The V gene is TRBV23-1, the J gene TRBJ2-7; 8 bases are shared with TRBD1. TRBV23-1 is sorted into the ORF group, with uncertain function. After removal of 0 bases from V and 4 bases from J, the junction contained 8 bases not matched to a gene. The CDR3 sequence is 16 residues long. In DNA, the CDR3 is TGCGCCAGCAGTCAATCCTCGGGGGACAGGTCGTACGAGCAGTACTTC. Residues: CASSQSSGDRSYEQYF.